This T cell receptor beta chain is drawn from a study of regulatory T cells in long-lasting Graves disease. This clonotype was recorded a few times. As for time point: newly diagnosed GD, antithyroid drugs for less than 3 months. Isolated PBMC RNA provided the starting material for the TCR library. Each of the patients was recruited from an endocrinology department situated in Xi'an, China. Construction of TCR beta libraries relied on iRepertoire HTBI primers and on Arm-PCR targeting CDR3 regions. As handled by the study authors: Identification across samples found more than 55 TRBV and some 15 TRBJ segments. In TCRdb, the multiplex PCR reads were re-called with MiXCR into one record per CDR3 protein. The V and J calls and clone size are TCRdb's, not the authors'. The data show a few hundred thousand distinct CDR3 sequences, 10% to 15% seen once. The same data also contributed to another study, on T cells in Graves' hyperthyroidism and ophthalmopathy.

This sequence originates from a woman aged 18-29 years with Graves disease. Specimen: peripheral blood mononuclear cells (PBMCs), collected at new diagnosis, from a patient treated with antithyroid drugs.

The CDR3: CASSPEGVGNYGYTF. The DNA for the CDR3 is TGTGCCAGCAGCCCGGAGGGGGTTGGGAACTATGGCTACACCTTC. The chain joins TRBV11-2 to TRBJ1-2, with a weak D call TRBD1 (6 bases). The CDR3 has 15 residues. The germline CDR1 and CDR2 sequences are SGHAT and FQNNGV. The V and J ends lost 5 bases and 2 bases respectively, with 15 bases between them.